Following are 22 T cell receptor beta chains from one sample sequenced in a study of T-cell memory formation after mild COVID-19. Using its own MiXCR run on the 5' RACE reads, TCRdb lists one record per CDR3 protein. Seen here are around 200,000 distinct CDR3 sequences, 16% observed once, and the top ten hold around 2%. Sequenced input: PBMCs or a T cell subset sorted from them (not recorded which). These receptors were obtained from an adult woman who had mild COVID-19 (a few samples of this study predate the infection). Cell type and time point are not known.

This clonotype was counted between two and nine times. V gene TRBV9 combines with J gene TRBJ1-2, with TRBD1 matching 7 bases. Trimming removed 0 bases from V and 8 bases from J; junction bases left unmatched: 7. Germline-derived CDR1 and CDR2 are SGDLS and YYNGEE. There are 14 residues in the CDR3. CDR3: CASSVGRQGDGYTF. In DNA, the CDR3 is TGTGCCAGCAGCGTAGGCAGACAGGGTGACGGCTACACCTTC.

This clonotype was observed once. This rearrangement joins TRBV20-1 to TRBJ2-7; D gene unclear. The V gene's germline CDR1 is DFQATT and CDR2 SNEGSKA (reference sequence). The length of the CDR3 is 13 residues. The V end lost 6 bases, the J end lost 2 bases, and 14 bases lay between the germline ends. The CDR3 nucleotides are TGCAGTGCCTCCCCGGGCCCACCCTACGAGCAGTACTTC. Protein product: CSASPGPPYEQYF.

The chain links TRBV4-3 to TRBJ2-1; D might be TRBD2 (6 bases). This CDR3 region has 21 residues. CDR1 is LGHNA and CDR2 is YSLEER in the germline V gene. V lost 1 base, J lost 1 base, and 26 bases lay in between. CDR3 residues: CASSQASGSRFGGRSYNEQFF. The CDR3 DNA follows: TGCGCCAGCAGCCAAGCTTCCGGGAGCAGGTTTGGTGGACGGTCCTACAATGAGCAGTTCTTC.

The J gene is TRBJ2-1, the V gene TRBV24-1, with 10 bases that match TRBD2. Germline assignment: CDR1 KGHDR and CDR2 SFDVKD. Trimming cost V 3 bases and J 15 bases; bases outside gene matches: 13. CDR3 length equals 15 residues. CDR3 residues: CATSDTRGSGRPGFF. Written as DNA, the CDR3 is TGTGCCACCAGTGATACCCGGGGTAGCGGGAGGCCGGGGTTCTTC.

CDR3 region: CARHLTGAKNIQYF. The CDR3, as DNA: TGTGCCAGACACCTGACGGGGGCCAAAAACATTCAGTACTTC. This rearrangement joins TRBV25-1 to TRBJ2-4, with D perhaps TRBD2 (5 bases). In germline, CDR1 is MGHDK, CDR2 SYGVNS. The CDR3 extends over 14 amino acids. V was trimmed by 9 bases and J by 1 base, leaving 13 bases between them.

This clonotype came up a few times. CDR3 protein: CASSPPTGRTDTQYF. The CDR3 coding sequence is TGCGCCAGCAGCCCCCCGACGGGGAGAACAGATACGCAGTATTTT. This chain connects TRBV5-1 to TRBJ2-3; maybe TRBD2 (5 bases). Germline V gene sequence: CDR1 SGHRS, CDR2 YFSETQ. The CDR3 consists of 15 residues. The V end was cut by 4 bases, the J end by 3 bases, with 15 bases between.

This clonotype has at least ten counts. This sequence joins TRBV12-3 or TRBV12-4 and TRBJ2-5, with TRBD1 as a possible D gene (6 bases). The CDR3 loop spans 15 amino acids. The germline V and J ends were trimmed by 0 bases and 5 bases, with 13 bases remaining between them. The CDR3 loop reads CASSLATQGLETQYF. The CDR3 bases are TGTGCCAGCAGTTTAGCGACCCAGGGGTTGGAGACCCAGTACTTC.

This clonotype was counted at least ten times. The chain combines TRBV6-1 with TRBJ2-5; TRBD2 matches at 7 bases. The CDR3 spans 15 residues. Trimming cost V 6 bases and J 1 base; bases outside gene matches: 8. The germline V gene has CDR1 MNHNS and CDR2 SASEGT. The DNA for the CDR3 is TGTGCCAGCAGGTCTACCAGCGGGGTCCAAGAGACCCAGTACTTC. Translated, it gives CASRSTSGVQETQYF.

The chain joins TRBV10-3 to TRBJ1-5; no definite D call. V lost 3 bases to trimming and J lost 0 bases, with 3 bases between them. CDR1 is ENHRY and CDR2 is SYGVKD in the germline V gene. The CDR3 consists of 13 residues. DNA for the CDR3: TGTGCCATCAGTGAAAATAGCAATCAGCCCCAGCATTTT. As protein: CAISENSNQPQHF.

This clonotype has a count of ten or more. J is TRBJ2-1 and V is TRBV5-1; D tentatively reads TRBD1 or TRBD2 (5 bases each). The CDR3 sequence is 14 residues long. V lost 0 bases and J lost 2, with 6 bases in between. Germline CDR1 and CDR2: SGHRS and YFSETQ. CDR3 nucleotide sequence: TGCGCCAGCAGCTTGGGGGACCCCTACAATGAGCAGTTCTTC. Amino acids: CASSLGDPYNEQFF.

The chain combines TRBV12-3 or TRBV12-4 with TRBJ1-4; the D gene is possibly TRBD1 (5 bases). There are 14 residues in the CDR3. Trimming cost V 7 bases and J 8 bases, with 17 bases left between them. CDR3 nucleotide sequence: TGTGCCAGCACCCTTCTCGGCGGGGGAGAAAAACTGTTTTTT. Translation gives CASTLLGGGEKLFF.

This rearrangement joins TRBV6-2 or TRBV6-3 to TRBJ1-5, with a possible D match to TRBD1 (5 bases). The CDR3 covers 15 residues. Germline V gene sequence: CDR1 MNHEY, CDR2 SVGEGT. V shed 10 bases and J shed 5 bases, with 21 bases lying between them. In DNA, the CDR3 is TGTGCCATCCAACGGGGGGGGTCCCTCCATCAGCCCCAGCATTTT. Its translation is CAIQRGGSLHQPQHF.

This clonotype was observed a few times. J is TRBJ1-6 and V is TRBV5-6; D is unresolved. The CDR3 consists of 13 residues. V gave up 5 bases and J gave up 7 bases, with 10 bases separating them. The germline CDR1 and CDR2 sequences are SGHDT and YYEEEE. The CDR3 DNA follows: TGTGCCAGCAGTCGTGTCCCCAATTCACCCCTCCACTTT. It is translated as CASSRVPNSPLHF.

The chain combines TRBV5-6 with TRBJ2-2; D possibly corresponds to TRBD1 (5 bases). V dropped 1 base and J dropped 5 bases, with 15 bases sitting between them. Per the germline V gene, CDR1 is SGHDT and CDR2 is YYEEEE. The CDR3 loop spans 16 amino acids. CDR3 nucleotides: TGTGCCAGCAGCTTGTATGGCAGGGAATATACCGGGGAGCTGTTTTTT. It specifies CASSLYGREYTGELFF.

The V and J genes are TRBV20-1 and TRBJ2-7; TRBD1 aligns across 8 bases. Per the germline V gene, CDR1 is DFQATT and CDR2 is SNEGSKA (reference sequence). This CDR3 spans 15 amino acids. The V segment lost 6 bases and the J segment 7 bases; nucleotides outside the gene matches: 17. The CDR3 sequence is CSAHQGIRGRLEQYF. CDR3 nucleotide sequence: TGCAGTGCCCACCAAGGCATCAGGGGGCGCTTAGAGCAGTACTTC.

In this sample, this clonotype turned up a few times. This chain links TRBV6-5 with TRBJ1-6, with 8 bases matching TRBD1. Germline loops: CDR1 MNHEY, CDR2 SVGAGI. Trimming took 6 bases from V and 10 from J; bases not matched to a gene: 8. The CDR3 has 14 residues. The CDR3 protein is CASSLGQGGSPLHF. The DNA of the CDR3 is TGTGCCAGCAGCCTCGGACAGGGTGGCTCACCCCTCCACTTT.

This clonotype was picked up a small number of times. The rearrangement joins TRBV6-5 to TRBJ2-7; 10 bases are shared with TRBD2. The CDR3 totals 15 residues. The V gene's germline CDR1 is MNHEY and CDR2 SVGAGI. Trimming at V came to 2 bases and at J to 3 bases, leaving 4 bases not matched to a gene. CDR3 coding DNA: TGTGCCAGCAGTTACGGGACTAGCGCAATCTACGAGCAGTACTTC. It specifies CASSYGTSAIYEQYF.

This rearrangement joins TRBV9 to TRBJ2-7; the D is unclear. From germline, CDR1 is SGDLS and CDR2 YYNGEE. The CDR3 length is 15 residues. V was shortened by 0 bases and J by 3 bases, with 13 bases between the two germline ends. Here the CDR3 DNA reads TGTGCCAGCAGCGTAGGAGTTGAGAGCGTCTACGAGCAGTACTTC. Its translation: CASSVGVESVYEQYF.

This clonotype was picked up many times. The rearrangement joins TRBV6-5 to TRBJ2-1; no clear D gene. Germline V gives CDR1 MNHEY, CDR2 SVGAGI. Trimming took 7 bases from V and 4 from J, leaving 20 bases between them. CDR3 length: 16 amino acids. For the CDR3, the DNA is TGTGCCAGCAAAACTTTCCTCGGAAGTGGGTACAATGAGCAGTTCTTC. It translates to CASKTFLGSGYNEQFF.

The V and J genes are TRBV4-1 and TRBJ2-3; either TRBD1 or TRBD2 may fit D (5 bases each). The CDR3 has 15 amino acids. Per the germline V gene, CDR1 is MGHRA and CDR2 is YSYEKL. V was cut by 8 bases and J by 1 base, with 16 bases left in between. CDR3 DNA sequence: TGCGCCAGCGTTGATGGGGCCGGGGGCACAGATACGCAGTATTTT. Translated, it gives CASVDGAGGTDTQYF.

In this sample, this clonotype turned up many times. This chain uses TRBV6-5 with TRBJ2-5; no reliable D call. This CDR3 has 13 amino acids. CDR1 and CDR2 (germline): MNHEY, SVGAGI. Trimming cost V 2 bases and J 5 bases, with 9 bases left between them. Here the CDR3 DNA reads TGTGCCAGCAGTTACGGTCATTTGGAGACCCAGTACTTC. This gives the protein CASSYGHLETQYF.

The chain recombines TRBV15 with TRBJ2-7; D may be TRBD2 (6 bases). The CDR3 contains 14 residues. V gave up 1 base and J gave up 5 bases, with 12 bases separating them. CDR1 LNHNV and CDR2 YYDKDF come from the germline V gene (reference sequence). In nucleotides, the CDR3 is TGTGCCACCAGCAGAGCCCGACTAGAAGACGAGCAGTACTTC. Translation gives CATSRARLEDEQYF.